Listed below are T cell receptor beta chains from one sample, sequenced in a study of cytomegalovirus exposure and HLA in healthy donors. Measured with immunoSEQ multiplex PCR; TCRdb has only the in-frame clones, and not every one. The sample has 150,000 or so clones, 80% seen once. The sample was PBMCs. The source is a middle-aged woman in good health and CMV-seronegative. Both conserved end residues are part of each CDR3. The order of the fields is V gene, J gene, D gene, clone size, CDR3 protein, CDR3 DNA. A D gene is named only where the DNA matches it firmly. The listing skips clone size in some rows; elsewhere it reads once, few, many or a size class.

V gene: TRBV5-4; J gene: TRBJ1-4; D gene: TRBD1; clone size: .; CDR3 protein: CASSGTGAGGREKLFF; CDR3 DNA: TGTGCCAGCAGCGGGACAGGGGCCGGCGGGCGCGAAAAACTGTTTTTT
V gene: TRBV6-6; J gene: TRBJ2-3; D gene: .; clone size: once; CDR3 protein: CASTYTDTQYF; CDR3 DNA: TGTGCCAGCACCTACACAGATACGCAGTATTTT
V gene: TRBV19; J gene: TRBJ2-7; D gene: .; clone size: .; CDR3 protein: CASSAGSGLEQYF; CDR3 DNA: TGTGCCAGTAGTGCGGGATCAGGACTCGAGCAGTACTTC
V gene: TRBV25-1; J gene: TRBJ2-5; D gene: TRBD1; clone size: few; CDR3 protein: CASSEWGTDQETQYF; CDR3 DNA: TGTGCCAGCAGTGAATGGGGGACAGACCAAGAGACCCAGTACTTC
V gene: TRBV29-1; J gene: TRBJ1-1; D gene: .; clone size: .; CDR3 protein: CSVRVHEIAEAFF; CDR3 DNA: TGCAGCGTGCGGGTCCATGAGATCGCTGAAGCTTTCTTT
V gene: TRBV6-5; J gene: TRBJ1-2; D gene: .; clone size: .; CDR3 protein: CASSYSGGRDNYGYTF; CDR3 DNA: TGTGCCAGCAGTTACTCAGGCGGGAGGGATAACTATGGCTACACCTTC
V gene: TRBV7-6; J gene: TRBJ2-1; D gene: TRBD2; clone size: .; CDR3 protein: CASSRLLAGGRSEQFF; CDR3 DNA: TGTGCCAGCAGCCGCCTCTTAGCGGGAGGGCGGAGTGAGCAGTTCTTC
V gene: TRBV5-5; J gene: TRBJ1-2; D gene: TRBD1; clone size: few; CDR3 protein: CASSLRGQGLVGYTF; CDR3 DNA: TGTGCCAGCAGCTTGAGGGGACAGGGGCTTGTTGGCTACACCTTC
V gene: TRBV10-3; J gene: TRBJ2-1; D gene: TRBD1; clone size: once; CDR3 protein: CAISSLQLGTGGFDEQFF; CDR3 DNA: TGTGCCATCAGTTCGCTACAATTGGGGACAGGGGGCTTCGATGAGCAGTTCTTC
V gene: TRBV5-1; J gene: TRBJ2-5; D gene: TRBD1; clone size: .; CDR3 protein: CASSLEGGYETQYF; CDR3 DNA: TGCGCCAGCAGCTTGGAAGGGGGCTATGAGACCCAGTACTTC
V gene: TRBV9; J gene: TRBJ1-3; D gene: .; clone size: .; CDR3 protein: CASSVGGTGNTIYF; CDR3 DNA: TGTGCCAGCAGCGTAGGAGGCACTGGAAACACCATATATTTT
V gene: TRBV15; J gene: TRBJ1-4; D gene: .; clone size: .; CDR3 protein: CATSRDLSSEKLFF; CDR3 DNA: TGTGCCACCAGCAGAGATCTCTCCTCTGAAAAACTGTTTTTT
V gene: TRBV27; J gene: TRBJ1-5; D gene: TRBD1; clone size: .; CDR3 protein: CASSVTGTGTHQPQHF; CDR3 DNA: TGTGCCAGCAGTGTCACCGGGACAGGGACCCATCAGCCCCAGCATTTT
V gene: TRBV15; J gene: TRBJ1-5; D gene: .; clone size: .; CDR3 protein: CATSILVGGWQPQHF; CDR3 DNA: .
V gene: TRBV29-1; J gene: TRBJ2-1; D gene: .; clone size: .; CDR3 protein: CSGSTGSYNEQFF; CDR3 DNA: TGCAGCGGATCGACAGGTAGCTACAATGAGCAGTTCTTC
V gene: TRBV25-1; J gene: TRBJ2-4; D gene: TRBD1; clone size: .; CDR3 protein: CASSLGSGDSQYF; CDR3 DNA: TGTGCCAGCAGTTTGGGTTCCGGGGACAGTCAGTACTTC
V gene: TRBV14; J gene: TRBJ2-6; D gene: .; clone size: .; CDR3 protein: CASGGGPLWGANVLTF; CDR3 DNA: TGTGCCAGCGGAGGGGGCCCTTTGTGGGGGGCCAACGTCCTGACTTTC
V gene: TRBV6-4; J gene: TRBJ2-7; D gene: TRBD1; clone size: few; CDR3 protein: CASTGQGWYEQYF; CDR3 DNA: TGTGCCAGCACCGGACAGGGCTGGTACGAGCAGTACTTC
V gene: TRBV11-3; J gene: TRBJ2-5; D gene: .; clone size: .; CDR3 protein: CASSFLWTNQETQYF; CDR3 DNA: TGTGCCAGCAGCTTCCTTTGGACTAACCAAGAGACCCAGTACTTC
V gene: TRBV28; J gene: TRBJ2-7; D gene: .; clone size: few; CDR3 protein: CASSTHMGRKEQYF; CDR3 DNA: TGTGCCAGCAGCACACACATGGGGCGGAAGGAGCAGTACTTC
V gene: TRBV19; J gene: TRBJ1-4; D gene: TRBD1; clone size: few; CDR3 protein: CASSIGRQGDILMHEKLFF; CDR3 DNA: TGTGCCAGTAGTATAGGAAGACAGGGAGATATCCTCATGCATGAAAAACTGTTTTTT
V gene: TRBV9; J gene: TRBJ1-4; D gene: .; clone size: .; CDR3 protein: CASSVAPPRLNEKLFF; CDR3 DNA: TGTGCCAGCAGCGTAGCCCCCCCCAGACTGAATGAAAAACTGTTTTTT
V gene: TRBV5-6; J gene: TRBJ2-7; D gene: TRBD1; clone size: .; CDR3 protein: CASSGGQPYEQYF; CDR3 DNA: TGTGCCAGCAGCGGGGGACAGCCCTACGAGCAGTACTTC
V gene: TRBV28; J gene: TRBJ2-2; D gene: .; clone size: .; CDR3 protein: CASSSSLAGELFF; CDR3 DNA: TGTGCCAGCAGTTCGTCTCTCGCCGGGGAGCTGTTTTTT
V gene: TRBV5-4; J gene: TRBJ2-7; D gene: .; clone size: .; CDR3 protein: CASRPGDTYEQYF; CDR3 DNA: TGTGCCAGCAGACCCGGGGACACCTACGAGCAGTACTTC
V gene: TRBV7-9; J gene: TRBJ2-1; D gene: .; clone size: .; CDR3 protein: CASSINSLTEQFF; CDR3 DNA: TGTGCCAGCAGCATAAATAGTTTAACTGAGCAGTTCTTC
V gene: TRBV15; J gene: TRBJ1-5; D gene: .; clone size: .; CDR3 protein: CATSRDLTQTDPRHF; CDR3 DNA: TGTGCCACCAGCAGAGATTTAACTCAAACAGACCCCAGACATTTT
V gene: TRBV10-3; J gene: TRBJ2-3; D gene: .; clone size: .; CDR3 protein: CAISLSPGVSTDTQYF; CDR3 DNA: TGTGCCATCAGTCTATCTCCGGGAGTGAGCACAGATACGCAGTATTTT
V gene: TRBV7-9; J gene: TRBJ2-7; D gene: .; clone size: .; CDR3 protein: CASSFTETYEQYF; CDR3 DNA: TGTGCCAGCAGCTTCACAGAGACCTACGAGCAGTACTTC
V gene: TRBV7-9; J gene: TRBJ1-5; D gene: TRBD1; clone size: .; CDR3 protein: CASGDRGPQHF; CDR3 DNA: TGTGCCAGCGGGGACAGGGGCCCCCAGCATTTT
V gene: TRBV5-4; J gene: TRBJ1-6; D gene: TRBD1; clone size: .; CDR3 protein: CASSLGRQGVDSPLHF; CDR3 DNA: TGTGCCAGCAGCTTGGGAAGACAGGGGGTGGACTCACCCCTCCACTTT
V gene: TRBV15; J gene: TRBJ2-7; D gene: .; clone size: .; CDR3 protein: CATSHPRGQISYEQYF; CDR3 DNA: TGTGCCACCAGCCACCCTAGAGGACAGATAAGCTACGAGCAGTACTTC
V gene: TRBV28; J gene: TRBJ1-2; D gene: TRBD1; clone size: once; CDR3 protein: CASSYQPGTGLYGYTF; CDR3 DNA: TGTGCCAGCAGTTACCAACCCGGGACAGGGCTCTATGGCTACACCTTC
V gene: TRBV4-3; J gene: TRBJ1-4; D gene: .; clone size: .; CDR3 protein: CASSQWRTGNEKLFF; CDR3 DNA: TGCGCCAGCAGCCAATGGAGGACGGGTAATGAAAAACTGTTTTTT
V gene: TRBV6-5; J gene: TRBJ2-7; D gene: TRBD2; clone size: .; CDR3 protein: CASSVGREIYEQYF; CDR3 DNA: TGTGCCAGCAGTGTGGGGCGGGAGATCTACGAGCAGTACTTC
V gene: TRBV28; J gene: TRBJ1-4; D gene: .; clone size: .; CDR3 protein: CAIMGQPSANEKLFF; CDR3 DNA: TGTGCCATCATGGGGCAGCCTAGTGCTAATGAAAAACTGTTTTTT
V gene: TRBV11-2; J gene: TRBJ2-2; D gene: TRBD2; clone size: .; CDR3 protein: CASSPRTSGRSTGELFF; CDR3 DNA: TGTGCCAGCAGCCCGAGGACTAGCGGGAGGAGCACCGGGGAGCTGTTTTTT
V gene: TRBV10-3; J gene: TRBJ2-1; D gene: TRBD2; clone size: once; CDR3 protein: CAISQLAGGGNEQFF; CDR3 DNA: TGTGCCATCAGCCAGCTAGCGGGAGGGGGGAATGAGCAGTTCTTC
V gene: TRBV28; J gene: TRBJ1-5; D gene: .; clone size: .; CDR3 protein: CASSLRYQVGGQPQHF; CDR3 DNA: TGTGCCAGCAGTTTAAGGTACCAGGTAGGAGGACAGCCCCAGCATTTT
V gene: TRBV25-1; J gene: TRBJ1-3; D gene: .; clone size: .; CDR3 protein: CASSPLAWGPGNTIYF; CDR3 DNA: TGTGCCAGCTCCCCGTTGGCTTGGGGCCCTGGAAACACCATATATTTT
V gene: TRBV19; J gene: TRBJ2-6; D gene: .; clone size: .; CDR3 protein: CASSRETVLSGANVLTF; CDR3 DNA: TGTGCCAGTTCTCGGGAGACTGTTCTATCAGGGGCCAACGTCCTGACTTTC
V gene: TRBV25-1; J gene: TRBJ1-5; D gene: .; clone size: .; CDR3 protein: CASSDDRLGDSQPQHF; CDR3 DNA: TGTGCCAGCAGTGATGATCGGTTGGGCGATTCGCAGCCCCAGCATTTT
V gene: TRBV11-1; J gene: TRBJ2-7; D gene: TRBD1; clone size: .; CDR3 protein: CASSSSRNRGGEQYF; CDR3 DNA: TGTGCCAGCAGCTCCTCCCGAAACAGGGGTGGCGAGCAGTACTTC
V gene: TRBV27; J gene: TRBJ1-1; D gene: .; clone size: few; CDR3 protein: CASSLWGHTEAFF; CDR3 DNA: TGTGCCAGCAGTTTATGGGGGCACACTGAAGCTTTCTTT
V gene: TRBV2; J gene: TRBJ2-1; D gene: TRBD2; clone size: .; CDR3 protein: CASRPGTSGSREQFF; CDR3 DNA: TGTGCCAGCAGACCCGGGACTAGCGGGAGCCGTGAGCAGTTCTTC
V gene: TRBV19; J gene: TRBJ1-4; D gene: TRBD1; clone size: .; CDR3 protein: CATTDRGQNEKLFF; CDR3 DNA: TGTGCCACTACCGACAGGGGGCAAAATGAAAAGCTGTTTTTT
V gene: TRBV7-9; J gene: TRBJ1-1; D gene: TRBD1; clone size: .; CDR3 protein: CASGLETGESTEAFF; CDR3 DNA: TGTGCCAGCGGTCTTGAGACAGGGGAGAGCACTGAAGCTTTCTTT
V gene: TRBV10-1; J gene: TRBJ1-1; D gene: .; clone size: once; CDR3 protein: CASSRGFMNTEAFF; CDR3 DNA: TGCGCCAGCAGTCGGGGATTTATGAACACTGAAGCTTTCTTT
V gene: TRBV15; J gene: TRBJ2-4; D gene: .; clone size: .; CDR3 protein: CATSREFEAGRKNIQYF; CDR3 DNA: TGTGCCACCAGCAGAGAGTTTGAGGCGGGTCGTAAAAACATTCAGTACTTC
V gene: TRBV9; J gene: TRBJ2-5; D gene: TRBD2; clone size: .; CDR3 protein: CASSAPEGLAFETQYF; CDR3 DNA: TGTGCCAGCAGCGCCCCGGAAGGACTAGCATTCGAGACCCAGTACTTC
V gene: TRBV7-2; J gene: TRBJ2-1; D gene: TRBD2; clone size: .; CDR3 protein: CASGPAGGYNEQFF; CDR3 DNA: TGTGCCAGCGGACCAGCGGGGGGTTACAATGAGCAGTTCTTC
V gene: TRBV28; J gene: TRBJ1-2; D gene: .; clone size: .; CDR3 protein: CASSMGLFYGYTF; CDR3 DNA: TGTGCCAGCAGTATGGGACTGTTCTATGGCTACACCTTC
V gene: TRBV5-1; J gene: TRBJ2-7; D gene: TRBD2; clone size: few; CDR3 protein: CASSWGAGASEQYF; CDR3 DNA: TGCGCCAGCAGCTGGGGCGCGGGAGCGAGCGAGCAGTACTTC
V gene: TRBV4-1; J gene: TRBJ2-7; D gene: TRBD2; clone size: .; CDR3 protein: CASSQLAGASYEQYF; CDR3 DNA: TGCGCCAGCAGCCAACTAGCGGGAGCCAGCTACGAGCAGTACTTC
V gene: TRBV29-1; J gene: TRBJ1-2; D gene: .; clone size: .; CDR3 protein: CSVEEVSGRNGYTF; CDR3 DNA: TGCAGCGTTGAAGAAGTGTCAGGGCGGAATGGCTACACCTTC
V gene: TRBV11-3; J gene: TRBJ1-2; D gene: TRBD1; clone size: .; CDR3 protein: CASSLGGQANYGYTF; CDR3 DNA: TGTGCCAGCAGCTTAGGGGGACAGGCAAACTATGGCTACACCTTC
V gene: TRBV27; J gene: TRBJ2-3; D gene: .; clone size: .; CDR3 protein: CASSLYRSDTQYF; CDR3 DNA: TGTGCCAGCAGTTTATACCGGTCTGATACGCAGTATTTT
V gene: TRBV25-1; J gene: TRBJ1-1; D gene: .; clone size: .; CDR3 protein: CASSGKVKGPTEAFF; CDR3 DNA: TGTGCCAGCAGTGGCAAGGTGAAGGGGCCCACTGAAGCTTTCTTT
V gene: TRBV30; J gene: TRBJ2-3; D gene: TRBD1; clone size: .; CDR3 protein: CAFKKDRGPQDTQYF; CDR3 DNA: TGTGCCTTCAAAAAAGACAGGGGGCCACAAGATACGCAGTATTTT
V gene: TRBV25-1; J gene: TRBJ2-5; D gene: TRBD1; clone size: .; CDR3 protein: CASSPGQGAGETQYF; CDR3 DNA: TGTGCCAGCAGTCCCGGACAGGGGGCAGGGGAGACCCAGTACTTC